The entry below describes one TCR beta chain. Its antigen remains unidentified. PCR was performed a second time for about 7 to 11 cycles using a sample-barcoded 5' primer and a J-beta primer mix. TCRdb independently ran MiXCR on the 5' RACE reads; one entry per CDR3 protein. This sample has roughly 1,500,000 distinct CDR3 sequences, with roughly 32% found just once. This record belongs to a study of blood T cells in healthy people across ages. Isolated per sample were at least 6 million PBMCs. Germline CDR1 and CDR2: MNHNS and SASEGT. CDR3 length: 14 residues. V lost 5 bases and J 4 bases, leaving 12 bases between the germline ends. Study results and caveats: Older age coincided with a roughly linear decline in TCR beta diversity per million T cells. Lack of knowledge of donor CMV status possibly confounded expanded clonotype changes.

Sequencing input: blood. This sequence joins TRBV6-1 and TRBJ2-1, with D possibly being TRBD2 (6 bases). This receptor was obtained from a woman aged 25 to 39 in good health. CDR3 DNA: TGTGCCAGCAGTCAATCACTAGCTTACAATGAGCAGTTCTTC. It translates to CASSQSLAYNEQFF.